The T cell receptor beta chain described here comes from a study of blood T cell repertoires in COVID-19. Across the whole study: Some COVID-19 samples were acute and others convalescent; all came from the United States, Italy and Spain. Sample material is recorded as cDNA or gDNA derived from T cells, B-cell-depleted T cells, or PBMCs.

The CDR3 spans 16 residues. V shed 3 bases and J 2 bases; nucleotides not matched to a gene: 4. The germline V gene encodes CDR1 SGHVS and CDR2 FQNEAQ. Libraries were prepared by immunoSEQ multiplex PCR; TCRdb keeps only in-frame clonotypes and omits some of them. This sample yields some 430,000 clones, of which about nine tenths are seen a single time; approximately 0.55% belongs to the top ten. The age range of participants was about 18 to 100 years, with residence in more than 20 US areas. The study assigned cohorts using participant-reported clinical history. The rearrangement joins TRBV7-8 to TRBJ1-5; 10 positions match TRBD1. The sequence derives from a man younger than 30 who had recovered from COVID-19. Sequencing was carried out using PBMCs or T cells enriched from blood (not recorded which). As DNA, the CDR3 is TGTGCCAGCAGCTTGAGGGACAGGGGAGGCAATCAGCCCCAGCATTTT. Protein product: CASSLRDRGGNQPQHF.